This TCR beta chain was captured by sequencing in a study of blood T cells in healthy people across ages. A J-beta primer mix and a sample-barcoded 5' primer were used in a second PCR of about 7 to 12 cycles. Using its own MiXCR run on the 5' RACE reads, TCRdb lists one record per CDR3 protein. The sample records 600,000 to 850,000 distinct CDR3 sequences, more than 40% being singletons. Worth noting for this clonotype: Its cognate antigen is unknown.

Findings of the study overall: A greater number of naive CD4+ cells and higher diversity distinguished long-lived donors from aged donors.

This TCR was recovered from a woman aged 60-70 years in good health. Sequenced: blood.

CDR3 nucleotide sequence: TGTGCTAGTACCCTCGGGGGGCGCGACAATCAGCCCCAGCATTTT. This sequence encodes CASTLGGRDNQPQHF. The J gene is TRBJ1-5, the V gene TRBV12-5; possibly TRBD1 for D (6 bases). Between the trimmed V and J ends, which lost 8 bases and 3 bases, there was a span of 17 bases. The CDR3 runs to 15 residues. Germline CDR1 LGHNT, CDR2 FRNRAP.